This T cell receptor beta chain was obtained from a study of shared T cell receptors in the human thymus. After removal of 4 bases from V and 8 bases from J, the junction contained 7 bases not matched to a gene. CDR3 length: 13 amino acids. The germline CDR1 and CDR2 sequences are LNHDA and SQIVND (reference sequence). Profiled with immunoSEQ multiplex PCR; TCRdb holds only in-frame clones, not every one. The profile covers 650,000 to 950,000 clones, with 70% to 90% appearing a single time and around 0.0094% taken by the ten largest. The same data also went into a second study, on human thymus T cells.

The source material was thymocytes. This TCR was recovered from a girl in the first two years of life with a congenital heart defect. The chain links TRBV19 to TRBJ1-2; 7 nucleotides match TRBD1. In nucleotides, the CDR3 is TGTGCCAGTAGTACAGTCCCGGGACAGGGCTACACCTTC. Translated: CASSTVPGQGYTF.